A selection of T cell receptor beta chains follows, all from one sample in a study of cytomegalovirus exposure and HLA in healthy donors. Clones were read by immunoSEQ multiplex PCR, and TCRdb kept only the in-frame ones, dropping some. The sample carries 150,000 or so clones, 85% to 90% recorded once. The source material was PBMCs. Source of these receptors: a woman aged 18-29 years in good health and CMV-seropositive. CDR3s include the opening cysteine and the closing phenylalanine or tryptophan. The order of the fields is D gene, clone size, V gene, J gene, CDR3 protein, CDR3 DNA. D genes are given only for firm matches. Part of the rows lack a size; the others show once, few, many or a class for expanded clones.

.	once	TRBV30	TRBJ1-3	CAWTPGFGNTIYF	TGTGCCTGGACCCCAGGGTTTGGAAACACCATATATTTT
.	.	TRBV9	TRBJ1-3	CASSAGGSGNTIYF	TGTGCCAGCAGCGCGGGTGGCTCTGGAAACACCATATATTTT
TRBD1	.	TRBV5-1	TRBJ2-1	CASSLTGELWQFF	TGCGCCAGCAGCCTGACAGGGGAGTTATGGCAGTTCTTC
.	.	TRBV2	TRBJ1-5	CASSETPGQPQHF	TGTGCCAGCAGTGAAACCCCAGGTCAGCCCCAGCATTTT
.	.	TRBV28	TRBJ2-1	CASSLGLSSYNEQFF	TGTGCCAGCAGTTTGGGACTGAGCTCCTACAATGAGCAGTTCTTC
TRBD2	.	TRBV4-1	TRBJ2-5	CASSQGKVAGGLEETQYF	TGCGCCAGCAGCCAAGGAAAAGTAGCGGGAGGATTAGAAGAGACCCAGTACTTC
.	.	TRBV2	TRBJ2-5	CASSDGGLPNVQETQYF	TGTGCCAGCAGTGACGGCGGACTCCCGAATGTCCAAGAGACCCAGTACTTC
.	.	TRBV30	TRBJ2-4	CAWSEGALAKNIQYF	TGTGCCTGGAGTGAAGGGGCGCTGGCCAAAAACATTCAGTACTTC
.	.	TRBV7-3	TRBJ1-4	CASSPTGTMGEKLFF	TGTGCCAGCAGCCCCACCGGGACAATGGGCGAAAAACTGTTTTTT
TRBD1	.	TRBV5-1	TRBJ1-4	CASSLRRQGGEKLFF	TGCGCCAGCAGCTTGCGGCGACAGGGCGGTGAAAAACTGTTTTTT
TRBD1	.	TRBV5-1	TRBJ2-7	CASSEGTGSSYEQYF	TGCGCCAGCAGCGAGGGGACAGGGAGCTCCTACGAGCAGTACTTC
.	.	TRBV28	TRBJ2-2	CASSLGAATNTGELFF	TGTGCCAGCAGTTTAGGGGCAGCGACGAACACCGGGGAGCTGTTTTTT
.	.	TRBV2	TRBJ1-3	CATGTSGNTIYF	TGTGCCACTGGGACATCTGGAAACACCATATATTTT
.	.	TRBV11-3	TRBJ2-7	CASSLRGHSYEQYF	TGTGCCAGCAGCTTACGGGGACACTCCTACGAGCAGTACTTC
TRBD2	.	TRBV29-1	TRBJ2-7	CSVGLLAGGSYEQYF	TGCAGCGTAGGGTTATTAGCGGGAGGGTCCTACGAGCAGTACTTC
TRBD1	.	TRBV18	TRBJ1-1	CASSPNGQGNTEAFF	TGTGCCAGCTCACCAAACGGACAGGGCAACACTGAAGCTTTCTTT
.	.	TRBV6-6	TRBJ2-7	CASSYSYAGSYEQYF	TGTGCCAGCAGTTACTCATATGCGGGTTCCTACGAGCAGTACTTC
.	.	TRBV19	TRBJ2-7	CASSTGGPREQYF	TGTGCCAGTAGCACCGGAGGGCCGCGAGAGCAGTACTTC
TRBD1	.	TRBV11-3	TRBJ2-5	CASSPRQGVQETQYF	TGTGCCAGCAGCCCTCGACAGGGGGTCCAAGAGACCCAGTACTTC
TRBD2	.	TRBV7-6	TRBJ2-5	CASSFTSGREHF	TGTGCCAGCAGCTTTACTAGCGGCCGCGAACACTTC
TRBD1	.	TRBV28	TRBJ2-3	CASSSIGTGNPDTQYF	TGTGCCAGCAGTTCGATCGGGACAGGGAATCCAGATACGCAGTATTTT
TRBD1	few	TRBV11-3	TRBJ2-7	CASSSGTGGYEQYF	TGTGCCAGCAGCTCCGGGACAGGGGGTTACGAGCAGTACTTC
.	.	TRBV6-5	TRBJ2-7	CASRETRSYEQYF	TGTGCCAGCAGGGAGACTCGATCCTACGAGCAGTACTTC
TRBD2	.	TRBV10-2	TRBJ2-5	CATRWSSGSETQYF	TGCGCCACCAGGTGGTCTAGCGGGAGTGAGACCCAGTACTTC
.	few	TRBV15	TRBJ1-2	CATSRDGRNHGYTF	TGTGCCACCAGCAGAGATGGCAGGAACCATGGCTACACCTTC
TRBD1	.	TRBV30	TRBJ2-2	CAWSLTGTGELFF	TGTGCCTGGAGCTTGACAGGGACCGGGGAGCTGTTTTTT
.	.	TRBV2	TRBJ1-4	CASRDRVVPDEKLFF	TGTGCCAGCAGGGACAGAGTAGTCCCCGATGAAAAACTGTTTTTT
TRBD2	.	TRBV4-3	TRBJ2-3	CASSQDRGGSDTQYF	TGCGCCAGCAGCCAAGACCGGGGGGGGTCAGATACGCAGTATTTT
.	.	TRBV10-1	TRBJ2-1	CASTVGERGNNEQFF	TGCGCCAGCACCGTAGGGGAGAGGGGGAACAATGAGCAGTTCTTC
TRBD1	.	TRBV4-1	TRBJ2-1	CASSQGYGTGLYVF	TGCGCCAGCAGCCAAGGATATGGGACAGGGTTATATGTCTTC
TRBD1	few	TRBV4-2	TRBJ1-2	CASSQRDRASIGYTF	TGTGCCAGCAGTCAGCGGGACAGGGCCTCCATCGGCTACACCTTC
.	.	TRBV5-1	TRBJ2-1	CASSRGTFDNEQFF	TGCGCCAGCAGCAGAGGGACATTCGACAATGAGCAGTTCTTC
.	.	TRBV5-1	TRBJ1-3	CASSPTGTPSSGNTIYF	TGCGCCAGCAGCCCCACCGGGACTCCGAGCTCTGGAAACACCATATATTTT
.	.	TRBV18	TRBJ2-7	CASSPGGGLYEQYF	TGTGCCAGCTCACCAGGGGGAGGACTCTACGAGCAGTACTTC
.	.	TRBV6-5	TRBJ2-7	CASSYSVAGNSYEQYF	TGTGCCAGCAGTTACTCGGTAGCCGGGAACTCCTACGAGCAGTACTTC
TRBD1	.	TRBV5-5	TRBJ2-5	CASSPRGLQETQYF	TGTGCCAGCAGCCCAAGGGGGCTCCAAGAGACCCAGTACTTC
TRBD1	.	TRBV6-1	TRBJ1-2	CASSESGTEPYGYTF	TGTGCCAGCAGTGAATCAGGGACAGAGCCTTATGGCTACACCTTC
TRBD2	.	TRBV5-1	TRBJ2-7	CASSPRASGAFEQYF	TGCGCCAGCAGCCCGCGGGCTAGCGGAGCCTTTGAGCAGTACTTC
TRBD2	.	TRBV12-5	TRBJ2-5	CASGLVQGVAGGQETQYF	TGTGCTAGTGGTTTGGTTCAAGGGGTAGCGGGAGGTCAAGAGACCCAGTACTTC
.	.	TRBV30	TRBJ2-7	CAWSVLGGYEQYF	TGTGCCTGGAGTGTACTAGGGGGCTACGAGCAGTACTTC
.	.	TRBV5-1	TRBJ2-5	CASSLTGTPQETQYF	TGCGCCAGCAGCTTGACAGGGACCCCTCAAGAGACCCAGTACTTC
TRBD1	.	TRBV7-2	TRBJ2-1	CASSPTGGKQFF	TGTGCCAGCAGCCCAACAGGGGGCAAGCAGTTCTTC
TRBD2	.	TRBV7-3	TRBJ2-1	CASSFGAGLYNEQFF	TGTGCCAGCAGCTTTGGAGCGGGACTCTACAATGAGCAGTTCTTC
.	.	TRBV20-1	TRBJ1-1	CSARVRVGAFF	TGCAGTGCTAGAGTCAGGGTTGGAGCTTTCTTT
.	.	TRBV5-1	TRBJ1-4	CASSLRGQGEKLFF	TGCGCCAGCAGCTTAAGGGGTCAAGGAGAAAAACTGTTTTTT
TRBD2	.	TRBV7-6	TRBJ2-1	CASSLGLADNEQFF	TGTGCCAGCAGCTTAGGCCTAGCGGACAATGAGCAGTTCTTC
TRBD1	once	TRBV7-6	TRBJ2-1	CASSYGDRAFNEQFF	TGTGCCAGCAGCTACGGGGACAGGGCCTTCAATGAGCAGTTCTTC
.	.	TRBV29-1	TRBJ2-7	CSVRQRTYEQYF	TGCAGCGTCCGACAGCGAACCTACGAGCAGTACTTC
.	.	TRBV30	TRBJ1-1	CAWSQTGQGTEAFF	TGTGCCTGGAGTCAGACGGGGCAGGGGACTGAAGCTTTCTTT
TRBD2	.	TRBV11-3	TRBJ2-5	CASSLGSSGNSQETQYF	TGTGCCAGCAGCTTAGGGAGTAGCGGGAACTCTCAAGAGACCCAGTACTTC
TRBD2	.	TRBV9	TRBJ2-1	CASSTDGGEQFF	TGTGCCAGCAGCACAGACGGGGGGGAGCAGTTCTTC
.	.	TRBV19	TRBJ1-1	CASSQQGLTSEAFF	TGTGCCAGTAGTCAACAGGGACTAACTTCTGAAGCTTTCTTT
.	.	TRBV30	TRBJ2-1	CAWSPFVGSEQFF	TGTGCCTGGTCCCCATTTGTGGGGAGTGAGCAGTTCTTC
.	.	TRBV7-2	TRBJ2-2	CASSPTRVGGELFF	TGTGCCAGCAGCCCAACTCGGGTCGGCGGGGAGCTGTTTTTT
TRBD2	.	TRBV11-3	TRBJ2-2	CASSLRLAGSNTGELFF	TGTGCCAGCAGCTTAAGGCTAGCGGGGTCGAACACCGGGGAGCTGTTTTTT